Described below is a single TCR beta chain sequence and its context. Its antigen is not identified. This CDR3 comprises 13 residues. Trimming left V 4 bases short and J 15 bases short, with 16 bases between. Germline-derived CDR1 and CDR2 are LGHDT and YNNKEL (reference sequence). This record belongs to a study of T cell responses to AZD1222 COVID-19 vaccine. Timing groups of about 4 and about 12 weeks for second doses were pooled. Sequencing was performed with immunoSEQ multiplex PCR; in TCRdb, only in-frame clones are kept and a portion is missing. The sample has about 180,000 clones, 85% to 95% seen once; the top ten hold around 1.9%. Study-wide points: After two AZD1222 doses, spike-specific TCR breadth and depth rose versus day 0. Donors, mostly white British, included more females; clonal diversity was possibly underestimated. Repertoire collection took place solely once the T cell response had peaked.

The receptor was isolated from an adult who received the AZD1222 COVID-19 vaccine. This chain uses TRBV3-1 (or the pseudogene TRBV3-2) with TRBJ1-6; D uncertain. The sequencing here drew on peripheral blood, taken 28 days after the second AZD1222 dose. DNA for the CDR3: TGTGCCAGCAGCCCCAATCAGCCCCGACTCCTCCACTTT. It codes for CASSPNQPRLLHF.